This TCR beta chain was recovered during a study of cytomegalovirus exposure and HLA in healthy donors. Comments on this clone: Its antigen is unknown.

The primer mix had 60 Vbeta and 13 Jbeta primers. Produced via immunoSEQ multiplex PCR; TCRdb's table is partial and in-frame only. This repertoire shows about 43,000 clones, 60% to 80% found once; its top ten account for about 1.5%. The CDR3 is 12 residues long. Per germline, CDR1 MGHDK and CDR2 SYGVNS. Trimming shortened V by 5 bases and J by 4 bases, and 9 bases separated the two germline ends. Findings and limits, study-wide: Specificity of a few CMV-associated chains for CMV antigens was verified in vitro. Within a later analysis, the majority of CMV-associated TCR beta chains appeared HLA-restricted.

The rearrangement uses TRBV25-1 and TRBJ2-7; a possible D gene is TRBD1 (5 bases). This TCR was recovered from a man between 25 and 39 years old in good health and CMV-seronegative. Sequencing input: PBMCs. CDR3 sequence: CASSPQGYEQYF. The CDR3 region has the DNA TGTGCCAGCAGTCCTCAGGGTTACGAGCAGTACTTC.